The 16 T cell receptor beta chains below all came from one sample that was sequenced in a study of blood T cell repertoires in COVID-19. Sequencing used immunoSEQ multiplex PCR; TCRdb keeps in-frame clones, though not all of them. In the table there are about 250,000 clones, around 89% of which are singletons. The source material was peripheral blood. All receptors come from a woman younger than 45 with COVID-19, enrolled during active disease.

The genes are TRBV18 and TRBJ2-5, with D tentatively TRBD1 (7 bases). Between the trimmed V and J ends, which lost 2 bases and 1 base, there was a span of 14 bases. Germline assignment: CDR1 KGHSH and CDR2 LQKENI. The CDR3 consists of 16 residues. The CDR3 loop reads CASSPNARGAQETQYF. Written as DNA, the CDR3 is TGTGCCAGCTCACCAAACGCCAGGGGGGCCCAAGAGACCCAGTACTTC.

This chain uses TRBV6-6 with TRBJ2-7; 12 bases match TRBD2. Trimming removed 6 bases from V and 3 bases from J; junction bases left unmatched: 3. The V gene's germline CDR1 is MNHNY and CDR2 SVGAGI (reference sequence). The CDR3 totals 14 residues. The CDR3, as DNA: TGTGCCAGCAGCCAGACTAGCGGGAGCTACGAGCAGTACGTC. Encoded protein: CASSQTSGSYEQYV.

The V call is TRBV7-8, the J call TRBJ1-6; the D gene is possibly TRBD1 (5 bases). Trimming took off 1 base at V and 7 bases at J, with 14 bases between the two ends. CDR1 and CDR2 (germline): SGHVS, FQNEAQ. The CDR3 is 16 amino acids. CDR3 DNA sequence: TGTGCCAGCAGCTTAGATCGGGGGGAAGGGAATTCACCCCTCCACTTT. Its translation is CASSLDRGEGNSPLHF. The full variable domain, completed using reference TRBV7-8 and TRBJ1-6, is GAGVSQSPRYKVAKRGQDVALRCDPISGHVSLFWYQQALGQGPEFLTYFQNEAQLDKSGLPSDRFFAERPEGSVSTLKIQRTQQEDSAVYLCASSLDRGEGNSPLHFGNGTRLTVT.

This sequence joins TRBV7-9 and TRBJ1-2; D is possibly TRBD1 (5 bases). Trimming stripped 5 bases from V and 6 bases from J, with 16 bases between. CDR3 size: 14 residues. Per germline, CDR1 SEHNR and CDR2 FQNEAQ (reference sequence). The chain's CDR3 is CASSPGGLKNGYTF. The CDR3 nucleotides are TGTGCCAGCAGCCCTGGGGGGTTGAAGAATGGCTACACCTTC.

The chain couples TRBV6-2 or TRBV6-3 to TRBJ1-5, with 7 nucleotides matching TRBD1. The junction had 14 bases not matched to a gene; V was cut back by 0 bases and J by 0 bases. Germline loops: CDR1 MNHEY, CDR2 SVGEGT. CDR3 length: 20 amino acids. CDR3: CASSYSGLKPGQLSNQPQHF. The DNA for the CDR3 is TGTGCCAGCAGTTACTCTGGTCTTAAGCCGGGACAGCTTAGCAATCAGCCCCAGCATTTT.

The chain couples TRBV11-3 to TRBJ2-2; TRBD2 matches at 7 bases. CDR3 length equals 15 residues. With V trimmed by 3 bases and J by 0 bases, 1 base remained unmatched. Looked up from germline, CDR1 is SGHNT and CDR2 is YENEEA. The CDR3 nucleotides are TGTGCCAGCAGCTTGCGGGGGACGAACACCGGGGAGCTGTTTTTT. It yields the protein CASSLRGTNTGELFF.

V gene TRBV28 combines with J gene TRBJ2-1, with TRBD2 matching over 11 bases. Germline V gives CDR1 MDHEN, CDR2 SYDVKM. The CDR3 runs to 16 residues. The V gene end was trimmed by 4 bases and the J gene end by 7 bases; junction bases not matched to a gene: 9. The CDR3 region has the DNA TGTGCCAGCAGTTCGGGGGGGACTAGCGGTTGGAATGAGCAGTTCTTC. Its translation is CASSSGGTSGWNEQFF. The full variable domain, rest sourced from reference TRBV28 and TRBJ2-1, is DVKVTQSSRYLVKRTGEKVFLECVQDMDHENMFWYRQDPGLGLRLIYFSYDVKMKEKGDIPEGYSVSREKKERFSLILESASTNQTSMYLCASSSGGTSGWNEQFFGPGTRLTVL.

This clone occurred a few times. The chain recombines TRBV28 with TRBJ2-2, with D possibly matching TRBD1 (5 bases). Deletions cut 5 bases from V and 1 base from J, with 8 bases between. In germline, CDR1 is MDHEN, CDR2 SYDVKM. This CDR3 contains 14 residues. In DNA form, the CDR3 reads TGTGCCAGCAGTGCTCAGGGGAACACCGGGGAGCTGTTTTTT. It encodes CASSAQGNTGELFF.

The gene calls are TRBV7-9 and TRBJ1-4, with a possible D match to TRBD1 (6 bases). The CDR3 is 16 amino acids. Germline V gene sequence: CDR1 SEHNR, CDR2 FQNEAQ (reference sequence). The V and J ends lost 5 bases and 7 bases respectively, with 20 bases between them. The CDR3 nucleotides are TGTGCCAGCAGCCCCAATGCGACAGGTTTAGTTGAAAAACTGTTTTTT. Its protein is CASSPNATGLVEKLFF.

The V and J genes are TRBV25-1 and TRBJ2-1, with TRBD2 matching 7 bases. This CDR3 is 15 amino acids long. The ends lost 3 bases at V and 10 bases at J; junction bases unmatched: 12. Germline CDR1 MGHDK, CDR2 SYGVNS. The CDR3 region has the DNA TGTGCCAGCAGTGACCGGACTAGACGCCAAGGGGAGCAGTTCTTC. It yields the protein CASSDRTRRQGEQFF.

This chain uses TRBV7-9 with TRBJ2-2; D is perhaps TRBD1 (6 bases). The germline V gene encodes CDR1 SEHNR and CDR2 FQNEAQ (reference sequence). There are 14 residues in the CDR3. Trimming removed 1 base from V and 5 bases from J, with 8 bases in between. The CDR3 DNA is TGTGCCAGCAGCTTAGGCAGGGGTACCGGGGAGCTGTTTTTT. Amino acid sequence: CASSLGRGTGELFF.

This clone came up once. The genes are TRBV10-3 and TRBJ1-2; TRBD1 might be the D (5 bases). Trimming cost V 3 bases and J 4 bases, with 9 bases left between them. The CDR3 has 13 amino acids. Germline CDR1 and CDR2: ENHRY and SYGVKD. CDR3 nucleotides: TGTGCCATCAGTGAAGGAGGGGCCTATGGCTACACCTTC. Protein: CAISEGGAYGYTF.

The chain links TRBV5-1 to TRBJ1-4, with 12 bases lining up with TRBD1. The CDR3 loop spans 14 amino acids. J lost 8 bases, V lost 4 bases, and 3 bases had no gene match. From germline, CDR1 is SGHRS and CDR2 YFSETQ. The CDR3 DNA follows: TGCGCCAGCAGCACCGGGACAGGGGGCGAAAAACTGTTTTTT. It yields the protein CASSTGTGGEKLFF.

CDR3 sequence reads: CASSYEGGSYEQYV. CDR3 sequence (DNA): TGTGCCAGCAGTTACGAAGGGGGTTCCTACGAGCAGTACGTC. The chain couples TRBV6-6 to TRBJ2-7; D is perhaps TRBD1 (6 bases). Germline V lookup: CDR1 MNHNY, CDR2 SVGAGI (reference sequence). V shed 2 bases and J shed 1 base, with 9 bases lying between them. This CDR3 is built from 14 residues.

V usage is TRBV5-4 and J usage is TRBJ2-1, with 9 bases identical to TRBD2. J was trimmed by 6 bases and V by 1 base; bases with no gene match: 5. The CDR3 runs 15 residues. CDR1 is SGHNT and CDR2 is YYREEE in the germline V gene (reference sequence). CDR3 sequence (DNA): TGTGCCAGCAGCTTGTTCGCTAGCGGGATCAATGAGCAGTTCTTC. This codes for CASSLFASGINEQFF.

The CDR3 DNA reads as TGTGCCAGTATGACAGGGAACGATGAGCAGTTCTTC. Its translation: CASMTGNDEQFF. This rearrangement joins TRBV28 to TRBJ2-1; 7 bases agree with TRBD1. V lost 9 bases, J lost 8 bases, and 7 bases stayed unmatched. The CDR3 is 12 residues long. Germline CDR1 and CDR2: MDHEN and SYDVKM. The full variable domain, in which reference TRBV28 and TRBJ2-1 provide the parts outside the CDR3, is DVKVTQSSRYLVKRTGEKVFLECVQDMDHENMFWYRQDPGLGLRLIYFSYDVKMKEKGDIPEGYSVSREKKERFSLILESASTNQTSMYLCASMTGNDEQFFGPGTRLTVL.